This TCR beta chain was documented in a study of cytomegalovirus exposure and HLA in healthy donors. Study conclusions and caveats: Reports credit the classifier with highly specific, highly sensitive diagnosis of cytomegalovirus status. A previous analysis found most TCR beta V segments productive roughly 90% or roughly 30% of the time. TCR beta V- and J-gene trimming, according to a later analysis, was linked to a missense DCLRE1C variant.

PCR amplification relied on 60 Vbeta primers (plus 13 Jbeta primers). Sequencing was performed with immunoSEQ multiplex PCR; in TCRdb, only in-frame clones are kept and a portion is missing. Found here are approximately 190,000 clones, 84% of them singletons; the top ten hold 0.25% to 0.3%. CDR1 ENHRY and CDR2 SYGVKD come from the germline V gene. The CDR3 has 17 amino acids. With V trimmed by 6 bases and J by 8 bases, 13 bases remained unmatched. A remark on this clone: The target antigen is unknown.

Sequenced sample: PBMCs. The sequence was collected from a boy aged 10-17 years in good health and CMV-seronegative. The rearrangement links TRBV10-3 to TRBJ2-1; 13 bases match TRBD2. The CDR3 reads CAIRERGLAGSLHEQFF. CDR3 nucleotide sequence: TGTGCCATCAGAGAGCGGGGACTAGCGGGGAGTCTGCATGAGCAGTTCTTC.